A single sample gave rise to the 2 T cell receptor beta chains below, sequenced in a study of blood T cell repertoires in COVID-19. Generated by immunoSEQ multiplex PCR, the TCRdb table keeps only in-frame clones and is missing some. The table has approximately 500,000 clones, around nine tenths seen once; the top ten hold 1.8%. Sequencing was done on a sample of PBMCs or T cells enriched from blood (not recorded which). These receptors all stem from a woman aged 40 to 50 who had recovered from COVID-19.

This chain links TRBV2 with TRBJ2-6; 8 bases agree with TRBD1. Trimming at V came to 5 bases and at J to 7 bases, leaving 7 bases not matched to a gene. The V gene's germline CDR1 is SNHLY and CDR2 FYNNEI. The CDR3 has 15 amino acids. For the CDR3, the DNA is TGTGCCAGCAGTTCCGGGACAGGTGGCGCCAACGTCCTGACTTTC. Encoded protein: CASSSGTGGANVLTF.

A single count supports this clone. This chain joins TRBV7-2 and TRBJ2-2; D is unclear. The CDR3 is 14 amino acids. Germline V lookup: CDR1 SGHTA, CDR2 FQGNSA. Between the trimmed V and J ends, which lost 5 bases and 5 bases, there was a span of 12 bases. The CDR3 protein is CASSQISTTGELFF. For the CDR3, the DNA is TGTGCCAGCAGCCAAATCTCCACAACCGGGGAGCTGTTTTTT.